Described below is a single T cell receptor beta chain sequence and its context. The CDR3 has 15 amino acids. Looked up from germline, CDR1 is SGHRS and CDR2 is YFSETQ. V was pared by 3 bases and J by 3 bases, with 16 bases between. This sample stems from a study of T cell clones after liver transplantation. At the level of the study: As an antigen-independent comparator, third-party-reactive TCRbeta sequences came from pre-transplant mixed lymphocyte reactions.

TCRdb's copy holds only in-frame clones and misses some; the assay was immunoSEQ multiplex PCR. The data hold about 120,000 clones, with about nine tenths observed a single time. Material: CD4+ T cells from blood, obtained 12 months after liver transplant. The TCR comes from a human patient who received a liver transplant. Part of the T cells may come from the graft donor. This chain uses TRBV5-1 with TRBJ2-7; D may be TRBD1 or TRBD2 (5 bases each). The CDR3 bases are TGCGCCAGCAGCTGGTCCCGGGACGGTCTCTACGAGCAGTACTTC. This sequence encodes CASSWSRDGLYEQYF.